Below, one T cell receptor (beta chain) is given with its context. Its antigen is undetermined. The CDR3 consists of 12 residues. CDR1 and CDR2 from the germline V gene are SNHLY and FYNNEI. V lost 3 bases, J lost 6 bases, and 5 bases lay in between. Clones were read by immunoSEQ multiplex PCR, and TCRdb kept only the in-frame ones, dropping some. Of some 110,000 clones listed, 88% are singletons. This sample stems from a study of cytomegalovirus exposure and HLA in healthy donors. In the study overall: Later analysis reported that the 130 or so validation repertoires shared the platform of the roughly 680 first-cohort repertoires. Regarding the study as a whole: A subsequent analysis found that TCR clusters from the first cohort also tended to co-occur in the 120 or so validation repertoires, with roughly 95% of cluster scores above 0. A few chains tied to CMV proved CMV antigen-specific in vitro.

The origin of this receptor is a man aged 18 to 29 in good health and CMV-seropositive. V usage is TRBV2 and J usage is TRBJ2-2; D uncertain. The specimen was PBMCs. CDR3 sequence (DNA): TGTGCCAGCAGTGACTATGCCGGGGAGCTGTTTTTT. Its protein product is CASSDYAGELFF.